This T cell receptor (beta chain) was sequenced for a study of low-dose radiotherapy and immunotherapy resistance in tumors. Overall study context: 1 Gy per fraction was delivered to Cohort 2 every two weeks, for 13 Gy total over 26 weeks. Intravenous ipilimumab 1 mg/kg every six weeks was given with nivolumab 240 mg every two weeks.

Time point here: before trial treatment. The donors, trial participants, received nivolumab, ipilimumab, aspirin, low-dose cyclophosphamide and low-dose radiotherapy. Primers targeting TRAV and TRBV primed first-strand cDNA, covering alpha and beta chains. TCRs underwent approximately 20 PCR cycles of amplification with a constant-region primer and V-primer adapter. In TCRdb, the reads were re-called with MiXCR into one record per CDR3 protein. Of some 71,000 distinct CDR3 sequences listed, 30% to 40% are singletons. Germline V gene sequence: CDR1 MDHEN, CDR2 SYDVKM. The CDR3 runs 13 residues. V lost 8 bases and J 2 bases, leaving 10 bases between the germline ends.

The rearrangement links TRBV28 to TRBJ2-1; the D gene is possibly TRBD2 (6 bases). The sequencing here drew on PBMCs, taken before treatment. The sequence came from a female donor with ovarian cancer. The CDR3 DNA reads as TGTGCCAGCGAGCGGGCGCCCTACAATGAGCAGTTCTTC. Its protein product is CASERAPYNEQFF.